Given below is one TCR beta chain in context. Assignment of participants to cohorts was predicated upon participant-reported clinical history. Recovery meant two consecutive negative NP/OP PCR tests, professional clearance, or resolved symptoms. The sample comes from a study of blood T cell repertoires in COVID-19. Across the study: Sites across the United States, Italy and Spain contributed samples from acute and convalescent COVID-19. T cells, B-cell-depleted T cells, or PBMCs provided the cDNA or gDNA that served as material.

Repertoires were generated with immunoSEQ multiplex PCR, while TCRdb's copy carries only in-frame clones and drops some. Found here are 250,000 or so clones, about nine tenths of them singletons; the top ten hold under 3%. The junction had 13 bases not matched to a gene; V was cut back by 6 bases and J by 6 bases. Germline assignment: CDR1 WNHNN and CDR2 SYGVQD (reference sequence). The CDR3 is made up of 15 amino acids. The clonotype was recovered from a woman aged 18 to 35 who had recovered from COVID-19. The genes are TRBV10-1 and TRBJ1-2; 7 bases are shared with TRBD1. Sequenced material: PBMCs or T cells enriched from blood (not recorded which). CDR3 DNA sequence: TGCGCCAGCAGAGAGGGGGCTCACAGGGGACATGGCTACACCTTC. Translated, it gives CASREGAHRGHGYTF.